The 2 T cell receptor beta chains listed next were all sequenced from one sample in a study of graft-versus-host responses after intestinal transplantation. Assay: immunoSEQ multiplex PCR; the TCRdb copy retains only in-frame clones and omits some. The sample consists of 4,000 or so clones, roughly 85% of them appearing once. Investigators treated the graft tissue so that it released intraepithelial and lamina propria lymphocytes. Specimen: ileum tissue, collected more than 650 days after intestinal transplant. These receptors all come from a human patient who received an intestinal transplant, so some T cells may come from the graft donor.

The chain joins TRBV19 to TRBJ1-5, with 7 bases matching TRBD1. The V segment lost 7 bases and the J segment 0 bases; nucleotides outside the gene matches: 9. Looked up from germline, CDR1 is LNHDA and CDR2 is SQIVND (reference sequence). This CDR3 has 16 residues. This CDR3 is CASIRTGVHSNQPQHF. The CDR3 DNA follows: TGTGCCAGTATTAGAACAGGGGTCCATAGCAATCAGCCCCAGCATTTT. Based on the CDR3 plus reference TRBV19 and TRBJ1-5, the full variable domain is DGGITQSPKYLFRKEGQNVTLSCEQNLNHDAMYWYRQDPGQGLRLIYYSQIVNDFQKGDIAEGYSVSREKKESFPLTVTSAQKNPTAFYLCASIRTGVHSNQPQHFGDGTRLSIL.

The gene calls are TRBV7-7 and TRBJ2-7; 10 bases match TRBD1. Germline assignment: CDR1 SSHAT and CDR2 FNYEAQ (reference sequence). The CDR3 has 16 residues. J was trimmed by 0 bases and V by 1 base; bases with no gene match: 3. The CDR3 region has the DNA TGTGCCAGCAGCTTAGAAAGGACAGGGGGCTCCTACGAGCAGTACTTC. It translates to CASSLERTGGSYEQYF.